The 13 T cell receptor beta chains listed next were all sequenced from one sample in a study of T cells in localized non-small cell lung cancer. Here immunoSEQ multiplex PCR was the method, and the copy in TCRdb shows in-frame clones only, minus some. Among 15,000 to 20,000 clones listed, approximately 80% were seen once. The specimen was peripheral blood, collected before any cancer treatment. These receptors came from a male donor at least 60 years old with stage I lung adenocarcinoma.

A few counts support this clone. This sequence joins TRBV2 and TRBJ2-7; tentatively, D is TRBD2 (5 bases). Looked up from germline, CDR1 is SNHLY and CDR2 is FYNNEI. The V end was cut by 5 bases, the J end by 2 bases, with 10 bases between. The CDR3 runs to 13 residues. CDR3: CASSWTEAYEQYF. DNA of the CDR3: TGTGCCAGCAGTTGGACTGAAGCCTACGAGCAGTACTTC.

Turning to this clone: At the DNA level, this CDR3 is encoded by other sequences in the same sample as well. The gene calls are TRBV9 and TRBJ2-5, with TRBD1 identical over 8 bases. The CDR3 totals 15 residues. Unmatched junction bases numbered 2, after V lost 0 bases and J lost 1 base. CDR1 SGDLS and CDR2 YYNGEE come from the germline V gene. The CDR3 DNA is TGTGCCAGCAGCGTAGTACAGGGGGGCCAAGAGACCCAGTACTTC. Translation gives CASSVVQGGQETQYF.

This clone showed up just a few times. The chain couples TRBV19 to TRBJ2-1; maybe TRBD2 (5 bases). CDR3 size: 13 residues. V was pared by 3 bases and J by 10 bases, with 13 bases between. From germline, CDR1 is LNHDA and CDR2 SQIVND (reference sequence). The CDR3 bases are TGTGCCAGTAGTATTCGAGCGGCCACAGAGCAGTTCTTC. This encodes CASSIRAATEQFF.

This chain connects TRBV7-2 to TRBJ2-1; 8 bases map to TRBD2. CDR3 size: 17 residues. J lost 7 bases, V lost 2 bases, and 13 bases had no gene match. The germline gives CDR1 SGHTA, CDR2 FQGNSA. In DNA form, the CDR3 reads TGTGCCAGCAGCTTACCGGGTGGGACTAGAAACGAGAATGAGCAGTTCTTC. It codes for CASSLPGGTRNENEQFF.

The gene calls are TRBV7-6 and TRBJ2-5; 11 nucleotides agree with TRBD2. This CDR3 has 16 amino acids. CDR1 is SGHVS and CDR2 is FNYEAQ in the germline V gene. J lost 3 bases, V lost 1 base, and 4 bases had no gene match. CDR3 coding DNA: TGTGCCAGCAGCTTAGGGGCTAGCGGGAGGAAAGAGACCCAGTACTTC. This codes for CASSLGASGRKETQYF.

The V and J genes are TRBV4-2 and TRBJ1-1, with D perhaps TRBD1 (5 bases). CDR1 and CDR2 (germline): LGHNA, YNFKEQ. V lost 0 bases and J 9 bases, leaving 8 bases between the germline ends. The length of the CDR3 is 12 residues. The CDR3 nucleotides are TGTGCCAGCAGCCAAGAGTCGGGACAAGCTTTCTTT. Translated: CASSQESGQAFF.

The DNA of the CDR3 is TGTGCCAGCAGTTTATGGGGGGACGGAGGGACTGAAGCTTTCTTT. Its protein product is CASSLWGDGGTEAFF. The chain uses TRBV28 and TRBJ1-1; the D gene is possibly TRBD1 (5 bases). Germline CDR1 is MDHEN and CDR2 is SYDVKM. The ends were cut back, 0 bases at V and 5 bases at J, with 13 bases in the middle. This CDR3 spans 15 amino acids.

V gene TRBV6-1 combines with J gene TRBJ1-4, with 7 bases identical to TRBD1. The ends lost 3 bases at V and 7 bases at J; junction bases unmatched: 8. Germline CDR1 MNHNS, CDR2 SASEGT. The CDR3 has 15 residues. As DNA, the CDR3 is TGTGCCAGCAGTGACCCCTACAGGGGCGGTGAAAAACTGTTTTTT. Its translation is CASSDPYRGGEKLFF.

This chain links TRBV6-1 with TRBJ1-1; D is unclear. CDR3 length equals 10 residues. Germline CDR1 is MNHNS and CDR2 is SASEGT. V was cut by 6 bases and J by 2 bases, with 1 base left in between. The CDR3: CASRNTEAFF. CDR3 DNA: TGTGCCAGCAGAAACACTGAAGCTTTCTTT.

The CDR3 loop reads CASSSRTGIYNEQFF. The CDR3 region has the DNA TGTGCCAGCAGCTCAAGGACAGGGATCTACAATGAGCAGTTCTTC. The V gene is TRBV5-4, the J gene TRBJ2-1; 8 bases are a match to TRBD1. This CDR3 is built from 15 residues. The trim removed 3 bases at V and 3 bases at J, leaving 5 bases unmatched. Per germline, CDR1 SGHNT and CDR2 YYREEE (reference sequence).

This chain joins TRBV5-1 and TRBJ1-3; D gene ambiguous. The V gene's germline CDR1 is SGHRS and CDR2 YFSETQ. This CDR3 has 15 amino acids. Trimming stripped 4 bases from V and 0 bases from J, with 11 bases between. The CDR3 nucleotides are TGCGCCAGCAGCCTTACTTTTCTCTCTGGAAACACCATATATTTT. Translation: CASSLTFLSGNTIYF.

This clone was found once. The genes are TRBV19 and TRBJ2-2; TRBD1 might be the D (5 bases). V lost 5 bases and J 2 bases, leaving 12 bases between the germline ends. The V gene's germline CDR1 is LNHDA and CDR2 SQIVND (reference sequence). This CDR3 has 15 amino acids. The chain's CDR3 is CASSPGRDNTGELFF. The DNA for the CDR3 is TGTGCCAGTAGTCCCGGCAGGGATAACACCGGGGAGCTGTTTTTT.

The V gene is TRBV6-1, the J gene TRBJ2-7, with D possibly being TRBD2 (5 bases). V was shortened by 3 bases and J by 2 bases, with 8 bases between the two germline ends. The germline CDR1 and CDR2 sequences are MNHNS and SASEGT. There are 13 residues in the CDR3. The CDR3 nucleotides read TGTGCCAGCAGTGACTACGGGGCCTACGAGCAGTACTTC. This codes for CASSDYGAYEQYF.